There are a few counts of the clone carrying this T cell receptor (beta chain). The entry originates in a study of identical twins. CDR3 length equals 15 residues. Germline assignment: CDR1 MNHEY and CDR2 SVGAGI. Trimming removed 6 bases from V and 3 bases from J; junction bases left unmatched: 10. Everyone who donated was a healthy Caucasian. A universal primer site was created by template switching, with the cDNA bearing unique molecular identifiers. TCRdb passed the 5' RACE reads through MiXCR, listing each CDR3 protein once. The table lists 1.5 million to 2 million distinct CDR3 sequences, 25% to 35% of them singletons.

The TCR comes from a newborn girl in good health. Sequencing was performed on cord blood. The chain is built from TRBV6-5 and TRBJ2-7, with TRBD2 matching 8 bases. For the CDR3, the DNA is TGTGCCAGCAGCCGAAGTAGCGGGGATCACTACGAGCAGTACTTC. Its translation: CASSRSSGDHYEQYF.